This TCR beta chain originates from a study of blood T cell repertoires in COVID-19. Background on the study: Italy, Spain and the United States were the sources of the convalescent and acute COVID-19 samples. Sources were T cells, B-cell-depleted T cells, or PBMCs; the material itself was cDNA or gDNA.

In the authors' workflow: Counts of nucleated cells, estimated from reference gene primer amplification, were obtained. TCRdb keeps only in-frame clones here, not all; method: immunoSEQ multiplex PCR. For V, J and clone size, that table is used; D and trimming come from the DNA. The sample consists of roughly 290,000 clones, about 89% of them appearing once. This CDR3 is 16 amino acids long. This clonotype was sampled from a woman aged 60-75 years with acute or convalescent COVID-19. The chain recombines TRBV21-1 with TRBJ2-1; the DNA was not compared with TRBD1, the D call given in the table. TRBV21-1 is shown as a pseudogene. The sample consisted of peripheral blood. The CDR3 bases are TGTGCCAGCAGTCCCCCGGGACAGGGTGCATGGCATGAGCAGTTCTTC. Translated: CASSPPGQGAWHEQFF.